A selection of T cell receptor beta chains follows, all from one sample in a study of Ad26.COV2.S vaccination and SARS-CoV-2 variants. The table came from immunoSEQ multiplex PCR; TCRdb's copy has only in-frame clones and leaves some out. The sample contains 380,000 or so clones, approximately 83% of which appear only once. Sequenced here: peripheral blood, sampled in a trial of Ad26.COV2.S vaccine versus placebo. The source is a person between 18 and 65 years old who received the Ad26.COV2.S COVID-19 vaccine or a placebo. The CDR3 runs from the conserved cysteine through the conserved F or W. Fields, in order: J gene, V gene, D gene, clone size, CDR3 DNA, CDR3 protein. The D gene is left open where the match is weak. Size is omitted from some rows. Given values are once, few, many or a class for expanded clones.

TRBJ2-2 | TRBV6-6 | NA | NA | TGTGCCAGCATGGGTCCTACGAACACCGGGGAGCTGTTTTTT | CASMGPTNTGELFF
TRBJ1-1 | TRBV7-3 | NA | NA | TGTGCCAGCAGCTCCGGCACTAACACTGAAGCTTTCTTT | CASSSGTNTEAFF
TRBJ2-3 | TRBV11-3 | TRBD2 | NA | TGTGCCAGCAGCTCCGGACTAGCCCCGTATTTT | CASSSGLAPYF
TRBJ1-2 | TRBV6-5 | TRBD1 | NA | TGTGCCAGCAGTGACTCTAGAGGGGGCTGTGGCTACACCTTC | CASSDSRGGCGYTF
TRBJ2-2 | TRBV24-1 | NA | NA | TGTGCCACCAGTGATTTCGGGAGAGGAGGGCGAGAGCTGTTTTTT | CATSDFGRGGRELFF
TRBJ1-1 | TRBV18 | NA | once | TGTGCCAGCTCACCTGCGGCGAGAGGGAACACTGAAGCTTTCTTT | CASSPAARGNTEAFF
TRBJ1-3 | TRBV3-1/TRBV3-2 | NA | NA | TGTGCCAGCAGCCCGGCTAGGGGTTCTCTATATTTT | CASSPARGSLYF
TRBJ2-5 | TRBV5-6 | NA | NA | TGTGCCAGCAGCTTACAACAAGTCTCGGGTACCCAGTACTTC | CASSLQQVSGTQYF
TRBJ2-3 | TRBV4-3 | TRBD2 | NA | TGCGCCAGCAGCCAAGATCTTCAGGGACTAGCGGGGGGCACAGATACGCAGTATTTT | CASSQDLQGLAGGTDTQYF
TRBJ2-7 | TRBV5-1 | NA | NA | TGCGCCAGCAGCCCGCCCGGGGTCTCCAGCTCCTACGAGCAGTACTTC | CASSPPGVSSSYEQYF
TRBJ2-2 | TRBV29-1 | NA | NA | TGCAGCGTTGGGGATCCCGGTTCCACCGGGGAGCTGTTTTTT | CSVGDPGSTGELFF